The following is a T cell receptor beta chain sequence with its context. Its specificity is not known. The data were taken from a study of Ad26.COV2.S vaccination and SARS-CoV-2 variants. Treatment meaning: over 15 received Ad26.COV2.S at low or high dose, single or two shots; 5 received placebo; per-sample allocation not given. Samples were taken on day 63 after the first vaccine or placebo injection. Recruitment in Boston yielded a donor of adult age, 18-55 years. V gave up 0 bases and J gave up 1 base, with 16 bases separating them. Germline V gene lookup returns CDR1 SGDLS and CDR2 YYNGEE. The CDR3 contains 17 residues. General study points: Overall T cell responses may have been underestimated by the analyses of TCR breadth and depth.

Produced via immunoSEQ multiplex PCR; TCRdb's table is partial and in-frame only. The profile shows roughly 450,000 clones, around 90% of them singletons. Here the sequenced sample was peripheral blood, taken in a trial of Ad26.COV2.S vaccine versus placebo. The source of this sequence is a person between 18 and 65 years old who received the Ad26.COV2.S COVID-19 vaccine or a placebo. The V call is TRBV9, the J call TRBJ1-1; D unresolved. The CDR3 DNA is TGTGCCAGCAGCGTAGCCCCCCTAGGACGGGGGAACACTGAAGCTTTCTTT. Amino acids: CASSVAPLGRGNTEAFF.